These T cell receptor beta chains were read from a single sample in a study of CD8 T cells in ankylosing spondylitis. TCRdb redid the calling of the 5' RACE reads with MiXCR, one entry per CDR3 protein. Among 200,000 to 250,000 distinct CDR3 sequences listed, about 10% were seen once. Material: blood, either unsorted or a sorted T cell fraction (not recorded which). These receptors came from a male donor with ankylosing spondylitis or in good health (not recorded which). Both conserved end residues are part of each CDR3. The order of the fields is CDR3 DNA, CDR3 protein, V gene, D gene, clone size, J gene. The D gene is left open where the match is weak. Clone size appears in some rows only: once, few, many, or a class for an expanded clone.

TGCGCCAGCAGCTTCACTAGCGGGAGTTTCGATGAGCAGTTCTTC CASSFTSGSFDEQFF TRBV5-1 TRBD2 many TRBJ2-1
TGTGCCATCAGTGAGTCTCGGGAGGGCCGGCTCGAGCAGTACTTC CAISESREGRLEQYF TRBV10-3 TRBD2 many TRBJ2-7
TGTGCCAGTAGTCGGAGCTACGGGACAGCCAGCTCTGGAAACACCATATATTTT CASSRSYGTASSGNTIYF TRBV19 TRBD1 NA TRBJ1-3
TGTGCCAGCAGTCCACGAGCGGGACCGGCCTACAATGAGCAGTTCTTC CASSPRAGPAYNEQFF TRBV27 TRBD2 NA TRBJ2-1
TGCGCCAGCAGCTTGGGGTGGCTAGCGGGCGGATCCTATGAGCAGTTCTTC CASSLGWLAGGSYEQFF TRBV5-1 TRBD2 many TRBJ2-1
TGTGCCAGCAGTAGGGACACCCGATCCTTCTACTTC CASSRDTRSFYF TRBV28 NA few TRBJ2-7
TGTGCCAGCAGCCGGGCTGGGGGGGGGACAGGCTACGAGCAGTACTTC CASSRAGGGTGYEQYF TRBV4-2 NA many TRBJ2-7
TGTGCCAGCAGCATGACAGGTCGTGATCCCTACGAGCAGTACTTC CASSMTGRDPYEQYF TRBV7-9 NA few TRBJ2-7
TGTGCCAGCCTGGGGACAGCTAATGAAAAACTGTTTTTT CASLGTANEKLFF TRBV3-1 TRBD1 NA TRBJ1-4
TGTGCCAGCAGTTACTCCGGGGCGAGCCAAGAGACCCAGTACTTC CASSYSGASQETQYF TRBV6-5 NA many TRBJ2-5
TGCGCCAGCAGCTTGGAAGGGGCGGTAACAGATACGCAGTATTTT CASSLEGAVTDTQYF TRBV5-1 NA many TRBJ2-3
TGCGCCAGCAGCCAACCGACTAGCGGGGGTTGGGCCGATACGCAGTATTTT CASSQPTSGGWADTQYF TRBV4-1 TRBD2 many TRBJ2-3
TGTGCCAGCAGTTTTCGACAGGGAGCAAGCGAGCAGTACTTC CASSFRQGASEQYF TRBV12-3/TRBV12-4 TRBD1 few TRBJ2-7
TGTGCCACCAGCAGAAGACAGGTCTCTTCCGAGCAGTACTTC CATSRRQVSSEQYF TRBV15 NA many TRBJ2-7
TGCAGTGCTAGAGATCTAGCGGGGGCCTACAATGAGCAGTTCTTC CSARDLAGAYNEQFF TRBV20-1 TRBD2 NA TRBJ2-1
TGTGCCAGCAGTTTTCTCGGGAATGACTACAATGAGCAGTTCTTC CASSFLGNDYNEQFF TRBV28 NA few TRBJ2-1
TGTGCCAGCAAGCGGGAGGGCCCGGGCACAGATACGCAGTATTTT CASKREGPGTDTQYF TRBV2 TRBD2 NA TRBJ2-3